This T cell receptor (beta chain) originates from a study of T cell repertoires in cytomegalovirus infection. J gave up 6 bases and V 4 bases, and 6 bases lay outside the gene matches. The CDR3 is 14 amino acids. Germline V gene data show CDR1 as LGHDT and CDR2 as YNNKEL (reference sequence). Via MiXCR, TCRdb re-called the reads, giving one row per CDR3 protein. The repertoire holds about 900,000 distinct CDR3 sequences, with 31% as singletons. Note on this clonotype: Its matching antigen is unknown.

Overall study findings and caveats: Cumulative frequency of public TCR beta families picked out carriers of CMV plus the relevant HLA. The ex vivo response was dominated by HLA-C-restricted CMV-specific TCR beta clonotypes.

The source of this sequence is a human donor in good health (CMV status not recorded). Some clones in this sample may be carry-over from other donors' samples. The sample was cultured CD8+ T cells from PBMCs, taken from culture after CMV antigen stimulation. The rearrangement links TRBV3-1 to TRBJ2-5; TRBD1 matches at 9 bases. The chain's CDR3 is CASSPQTGGQTQYF. CDR3 sequence (DNA): TGTGCCAGCAGCCCGCAGACAGGGGGACAGACCCAGTACTTC.